Detailed here is one TCR beta chain. The specificity of this receptor is unknown. Per-base qualities were not stored, and no clone one base away is much larger. The CDR3, cysteine through phenylalanine, is 14 amino acids long. The read is trimmed to its CDR3 DNA, 42 bases read in frame from base 1. The germline V gene supplies CDR1 ENHRY and CDR2 SYGVKD. At the junction V is shortened by 8 bases and J by 1 base, with 12 bases in between. These data come from a study of OX40 agonist ivuxolimab in advanced cancers. With regard to the full study: Ivuxolimab was an agonistic, fully human IgG2 monoclonal antibody directed against OX40 (CD134), a costimulatory receptor. The paper reports the monotherapy dose-escalation portion (N = 52 patients) of the phase I ivuxolimab trial. Among the roughly 50 dose-escalation patients, approximately 20 had hepatocellular carcinoma, about 15 melanoma, 9 renal cell carcinoma and 9 head and neck cancer. Peripheral TCRbeta sequencing aimed to test whether ivuxolimab altered TCR sequence diversity and caused clonal T-cell expansion. Intravenous ivuxolimab was administered to patients every 2 weeks at six dose levels: 0.01, 0.1, 0.3, 1.5, 3 and 10 mg/kg. Patients were allowed to have had prior anti-PD-1, anti-PD-L1 or anti-CTLA-4 therapy, and approximately 40% of the dose-escalation patients had previously received checkpoint inhibitors. Three dose-escalation patients achieved partial responses, one with hepatocellular carcinoma and two with cutaneous melanoma. A male proportion of 75% to 85% and a mean age of roughly 55 years, ranging from roughly 23 to 80, were recorded for the dose-escalation cohort. Overall study results and their limits: Low levels of normalized T-cell clonal expansion were also seen in some patients who did not respond. The antigen specificity of the peripheral T cells that underwent clonal expansion was not determined. In the 0.1-3.0 mg/kg groups, partial responders had among the lowest normalized peripheral clonal expansion, particularly in CD8+ T cells. At doses of 0.1 to 3.0 mg/kg, clonal expansion of both CD4+ and CD8+ T cells in blood was seen between baseline and week 6. After ivuxolimab, more expanded clones were found on average in CD8+ T cells than in CD4+ T cells.

Patients with a history of autoimmune disease or receiving systemic immunosuppression were excluded from the trial. Peripheral blood for TCR sequencing was drawn from every dose cohort at baseline, at cycle 4 day 1 and at cycle 7 day 1. Samples came from an open-label, multicenter, first-in-human phase I dose-escalation trial of ivuxolimab. Adults with locally advanced or metastatic head and neck squamous cell, hepatocellular, melanoma or renal cell carcinoma were enrolled in the trial. Before TCR sequencing, CD4+ and CD8+ T cells were separately sorted from peripheral blood. To sequence the TCRbeta CDR3 region, genomic DNA was isolated from the sorted cells. TCRbeta CDR3 regions were sequenced using the immunoSEQ Assay. TCRdb took over this immuneACCESS table, retaining in-frame rearrangements with V and J assigned. Such tables are incomplete; in checked studies, under half of the missing clones stem from an unresolved V gene, and the remainder is unexplained. This sample gives tens of thousands of clones in total; approximately 90% of them show up just once. The ten largest clones add up to 0.4% to 0.65% of the sample.

The sequence came from an adult with an advanced solid tumor such as melanoma, head and neck, liver or kidney cancer. This specimen consisted of CD4+ or CD8+ T cells sorted from blood, obtained in a trial of the OX40 agonist ivuxolimab. The chain links TRBV10-3 with TRBJ2-1, with the D gene call left open. The CDR3 loop reads CAIAGFSSYNEQFF. The DNA is TGTGCCATCGCTGGGTTCAGTTCCTACAATGAGCAGTTCTTC.